This entry lists 2 T cell receptor beta chains sequenced from one sample in a study of cytomegalovirus exposure and HLA in healthy donors. Primers included in the PCR were 60 Vbeta and 13 Jbeta primers. TCRdb's copy holds only in-frame clones and misses some; the assay was immunoSEQ multiplex PCR. The repertoire holds some 71,000 clones, with around 70% as singletons. The sample taken for sequencing was PBMCs. The receptors here all came from a woman aged 25 to 39 in good health and CMV-seropositive.

The chain carries TRBV6-5 and TRBJ1-5, with 9 positions matching TRBD1. After removal of 4 bases from V and 4 bases from J, the junction contained 2 bases not matched to a gene. Looked up from germline, CDR1 is MNHEY and CDR2 is SVGAGI. CDR3 length: 14 amino acids. CDR3 loop: CASSLGQGNQPQHF. DNA of the CDR3: TGTGCCAGCAGTTTGGGACAGGGTAATCAGCCCCAGCATTTT.

This chain joins TRBV25-1 and TRBJ1-2, with TRBD1 matching over 7 bases. This CDR3 spans 13 amino acids. CDR1 and CDR2 from the germline V gene are MGHDK and SYGVNS. V trimming: 3 bases; J trimming: 8 bases; junction bases outside the gene matches: 6. CDR3 protein: CASSDPGQTGYTF. The CDR3 DNA reads TGTGCCAGCAGTGACCCGGGACAGACCGGCTACACCTTC.